The clone carrying this TCR beta chain occurred once. The record originates from a study of blood T cells in healthy people across ages. Together with a sample-barcoded 5' primer, a J-beta primer mix was included in a second PCR lasting about 6 to 11 cycles. TCRdb ran MiXCR on the 5' RACE reads and lists one entry per CDR3 protein. The table records hundreds of thousands of distinct CDR3 sequences, 58% of them present only once. This CDR3 has 13 residues. V was clipped by 6 bases and J by 9 bases; unmatched bases: 8. Germline CDR1 MNHEY, CDR2 SVGAGI. The chain uses TRBV6-5 and TRBJ1-5; 7 bases line up with TRBD1. Sequenced material: blood. The TCR was taken from a man aged 55 to 69 in good health. In DNA, the CDR3 is TGTGCCAGCAGGCACAGGGGCGAGTCGCCCCAGCATTTT. Translated, it gives CASRHRGESPQHF.